Below, 20 T cell receptor beta chains from the same sample are listed, as sequenced in a study of T cells in Graves' hyperthyroidism and ophthalmopathy. Amplified TCR beta CDR3 regions came from RNA transcripts. Researchers ran a first-round RT-PCR on the TCR CDR3 using the HTBI primer set. TCRdb reprocessed the multiplex PCR reads via MiXCR and lists one record per CDR3 protein. Of hundreds of thousands of distinct CDR3 sequences in the sample, approximately 14% are singletons; the top ten hold roughly a fifth. The sequenced sample consisted of blood. Source of these receptors: a woman aged 60-75 years with Graves' ophthalmopathy.

This clonotype was seen ten or more times. The V gene is TRBV7-6, the J gene TRBJ2-2, with a tentative D call TRBD2 (6 bases). Trimming left V 5 bases short and J 7 bases short, with 11 bases between. CDR3 length equals 13 residues. CDR1 is SGHVS, CDR2 FNYEAQ, per germline. The CDR3 nucleotides read TGTGCCAGCAGCCCCCAGGAGGGCGGGGAGCTGTTTTTT. Its protein is CASSPQEGGELFF.

This clonotype was observed many times. The chain recombines TRBV5-5 with TRBJ2-3; 8 bases align to TRBD2. V was pared by 7 bases and J by 5 bases, with 12 bases of the junction left unmatched. This CDR3 is 15 amino acids long. Germline CDR1 reads SGHKS; CDR2 reads YYEKEE (reference sequence). CDR3 loop: CASAPGAGAVDTQYF. The CDR3 DNA follows: TGTGCCAGCGCCCCTGGAGCGGGAGCGGTAGATACGCAGTATTTT.

This clonotype was seen more than once but under ten times. The chain is built from TRBV18 and TRBJ2-7; D not resolved. From germline, CDR1 is KGHSH and CDR2 LQKENI. This CDR3 contains 12 residues. Trimming shortened V by 8 bases and J by 5 bases, and 13 bases separated the two germline ends. This chain's CDR3 is CASRTVADEQYF. DNA of the CDR3: TGTGCCAGCCGAACCGTGGCAGACGAGCAGTACTTC.

This clonotype has a count of ten or more. V gene TRBV11-2 combines with J gene TRBJ2-1; D is unclear. The CDR3 length is 15 residues. The ends were cut back, 2 bases at V and 9 bases at J, with 17 bases in the middle. The germline CDR1 and CDR2 sequences are SGHAT and FQNNGV. CDR3 in amino acids: CASSLTEGPNGEQFF. CDR3 bases: TGTGCCAGCAGCTTAACGGAAGGGCCTAACGGTGAGCAGTTCTTC.

On this clonotype itself: Possible read error: a much larger clone is one base away. The chain combines TRBV27 with TRBJ2-7, with D hard to call. Germline CDR1 and CDR2: MNHEY and SMNVEV (reference sequence). The CDR3 runs 13 residues. This CDR3 is CANSLYPTYEQYF. CDR3 DNA: TGTGCCAACAGTTTGTACCCAACCTACGAGCAGTACTTC.

The genes are TRBV28 and TRBJ1-1, with a weak D call TRBD1 (5 bases). Germline V gene sequence: CDR1 MDHEN, CDR2 SYDVKM. V was shortened by 9 bases and J by 4 bases, with 12 bases between the two germline ends. The CDR3 has 12 amino acids. As DNA, the CDR3 is TGTGCCAGTAGACAGACGGTCACTGAAGCTTTCTTT. Its protein product is CASRQTVTEAFF.

This clonotype was detected ten times or more. The V gene is TRBV2, the J gene TRBJ2-5; no clear D. This CDR3 has 15 residues. V was cut by 2 bases and J by 5 bases, with 15 bases left in between. Germline V lookup: CDR1 SNHLY, CDR2 FYNNEI. CDR3 sequence: CASSESGSLAETQYF. In DNA, the CDR3 is TGTGCCAGCAGTGAAAGTGGCAGTCTCGCGGAGACCCAGTACTTC.

The V gene is TRBV29-1, the J gene TRBJ2-5; D not resolved. Germline assignment: CDR1 SQVTM and CDR2 ANQGSEA. The V end lost 4 bases, the J end lost 5 bases, and 8 bases lay between the germline ends. CDR3 size: 11 residues. The CDR3 here is CSVGVGETQYF. CDR3 nucleotide sequence: TGCAGCGTTGGAGTTGGGGAGACCCAGTACTTC. Variable domain in full (rest from reference TRBV29-1 and TRBJ2-5): SAVISQKPSRDICQRGTSLTIQCQVDSQVTMMFWYRQQPGQSLTLIATANQGSEATYESGFVIDKFPISRPNLTFSTLTVSNMSPEDSSIYLCSVGVGETQYFGPGTRLLVL.

This clonotype was found many times. This rearrangement joins TRBV12-3 or TRBV12-4 to TRBJ2-7; 8 bases align to TRBD2. The CDR3 is 14 amino acids. J was trimmed by 2 bases and V by 5 bases; bases with no gene match: 5. The CDR3 bases are TGTGCCAGCAGTCCCCTAGCGGGTGCCTACGAGCAGTACTTC. It specifies CASSPLAGAYEQYF.

This clonotype was recorded many times. This sequence joins TRBV20-1 and TRBJ1-1; no reliable D call. Trimming took off 0 bases at V and 0 bases at J, with 5 bases between the two ends. The CDR3 has 13 amino acids. Germline CDR1 reads DFQATT; CDR2 reads SNEGSKA (reference sequence). The CDR3 loop is CSARDGVNTEAFF. CDR3 coding DNA: TGCAGTGCTAGAGATGGAGTGAACACTGAAGCTTTCTTT.

This clonotype was recorded at least ten times. The rearrangement links TRBV28 to TRBJ2-3, with TRBD2 matching over 16 bases. CDR3 length: 17 residues. V shed 3 bases and J 5 bases; nucleotides not matched to a gene: 5. Per germline, CDR1 MDHEN and CDR2 SYDVKM. The chain's CDR3 is CASSLGTSGRARDTQYF. The DNA for the CDR3 is TGTGCCAGCAGTTTGGGGACTAGCGGGAGGGCCAGAGATACGCAGTATTTT.

The chain is built from TRBV24-1 and TRBJ2-1; 11 bases agree with TRBD2. Trimming took 4 bases from V and 6 from J; bases not matched to a gene: 7. The CDR3 runs 16 residues. Germline V CDR1 and CDR2: KGHDR, SFDVKD. The CDR3 DNA reads as TGTGCCACCAGTGACCCAGGGACTAGCGGAGTCAATGAGCAGTTCTTC. It encodes CATSDPGTSGVNEQFF.

This clonotype was found many times. The rearrangement links TRBV20-1 to TRBJ2-2; the D is unclear. Germline V gene data show CDR1 as DFQATT and CDR2 as SNEGSKA (reference sequence). The CDR3 loop spans 12 amino acids. V was cut by 3 bases and J by 5 bases, with 7 bases left in between. DNA of the CDR3: TGCAGTGCTAGCTCTGGAACCGGGGAGCTGTTTTTT. It encodes CSASSGTGELFF.

This clonotype turned up a few times. This CDR3 is CASSVGVGDYNSPLHF. CDR3 coding DNA: TGTGCCAGCAGCGTAGGAGTGGGGGACTATAATTCACCCCTCCACTTT. The chain recombines TRBV9 with TRBJ1-6; D possibly corresponds to TRBD1 (5 bases). Germline assignment: CDR1 SGDLS and CDR2 YYNGEE. CDR3 size: 16 residues. Trimming took 0 bases from V and 3 from J, leaving 10 bases between them.

In its sample, this clonotype was seen many times. This chain uses TRBV2 with TRBJ2-2; D is ambiguous. The CDR3 has 14 amino acids. Germline V gives CDR1 SNHLY, CDR2 FYNNEI. V lost 2 bases and J 1 base, leaving 5 bases between the germline ends. CDR3 protein: CASSEIRNTGELFF. The CDR3 coding sequence is TGTGCCAGCAGTGAAATACGGAACACCGGGGAGCTGTTTTTT. Using reference TRBV2 and TRBJ2-2 for the parts outside the CDR3, the full variable domain is EPEVTQTPSHQVTQMGQEVILRCVPISNHLYFYWYRQILGQKVEFLVSFYNNEISEKSEIFDDQFSVERPDGSNFTLKIRSTKLEDSAMYFCASSEIRNTGELFFGEGSRLTVL.

The V gene is TRBV3-1, the J gene TRBJ2-5; D might be TRBD2 (6 bases). V was clipped by 2 bases and J by 2 bases, with 9 bases between them. The germline V gene encodes CDR1 LGHDT and CDR2 YNNKEL (reference sequence). This CDR3 contains 14 residues. CDR3 sequence reads: CASSQRRGQETQYF. The CDR3, as DNA: TGTGCCAGCAGCCAAAGGCGGGGACAAGAGACCCAGTACTTC.

This clonotype showed up many times. The genes are TRBV5-1 and TRBJ2-7; D might be TRBD2 (6 bases). Germline V lookup: CDR1 SGHRS, CDR2 YFSETQ. This CDR3 is 13 amino acids long. Trimming stripped 3 bases from V and 7 bases from J, with 14 bases between. The CDR3 region has the DNA TGCGCCAGCAGCTGGCCGGGACTCGGGGAGCAGTACTTC. This gives the protein CASSWPGLGEQYF.

This clonotype occurred a few times. This chain links TRBV10-3 with TRBJ2-1, with D tentatively TRBD2 (5 bases). V was cut by 3 bases and J by 5 bases, with 14 bases left in between. This CDR3 spans 15 amino acids. Germline V CDR1 and CDR2: ENHRY, SYGVKD. The CDR3 sequence: CAISDRSSRHNEQFF. In nucleotides, the CDR3 is TGTGCCATCAGTGATCGGTCTAGCAGGCACAATGAGCAGTTCTTC.

This clonotype appeared many times. The chain has TRBV11-2 and TRBJ2-7, with D tentatively TRBD2 (6 bases). The germline CDR1 and CDR2 sequences are SGHAT and FQNNGV. Trimming shortened V by 7 bases and J by 7 bases, and 23 bases separated the two germline ends. The CDR3 spans 15 residues. CDR3 DNA sequence: TGTGCCAGCACCCCATCGGGGTTGGGGAGGAAAGAGCAGTACTTC. As protein: CASTPSGLGRKEQYF.

This clonotype came up many times. CDR3 region: CASSLGQGGAKNIQYF. As DNA, the CDR3 is TGTGCCAGCTCACTTGGCCAGGGGGGAGCCAAAAACATTCAGTACTTC. The chain is built from TRBV18 and TRBJ2-4; a possible D gene is TRBD1 (7 bases). Trimming removed 4 bases at V and 0 bases at J, with 13 bases between. The CDR3 contains 16 residues. CDR1 is KGHSH, CDR2 LQKENI, per germline.